These 27 T cell receptor beta chains came from one sample sequenced in a study of regulatory T cells in long-lasting Graves disease. Through Arm-PCR of CDR3 regions and iRepertoire HTBI primers, TCR beta libraries were built. Using its own MiXCR run on the multiplex PCR reads, TCRdb lists one record per CDR3 protein. The sample shows approximately 350,000 distinct CDR3 sequences, around 11% of them seen only once. As for time point: newly diagnosed GD, antithyroid drugs for less than 3 months. Extracted PBMC RNA gave rise to the TCR library. The same specimen was also included in a second study, on T cells in Graves' hyperthyroidism and ophthalmopathy.

This material consisted of peripheral blood mononuclear cells (PBMCs), taken at new diagnosis, from a patient treated with antithyroid drugs. Receptor source: a woman aged 18-30 years with Graves disease.

With respect to this clonotype: One end of the junction does not line up with germline, which may come from a read error. This rearrangement joins TRBV6-5 to TRBJ1-3; a weak D match, TRBD1 (5 bases). CDR1 MNHEY and CDR2 SVGAGI come from the germline V gene. The CDR3 extends over 16 amino acids. The CDR3 DNA follows: TGTGCCAGCAGTTACTCGCGGGGACCCCCTGGAAACACCATATGTTTT. Translation: CASSYSRGPPGNTICF.

This clonotype showed up many times. The chain links TRBV12-3 or TRBV12-4 to TRBJ1-3; D is possibly TRBD1 (6 bases). This CDR3 has 14 residues. V lost 6 bases and J 0 bases, leaving 9 bases between the germline ends. The CDR3 nucleotides are TGTGCCAGCAGGGTGACAGGCTCTGGAAACACCATATATTTT. Its protein product is CASRVTGSGNTIYF.

The rearrangement uses TRBV19 and TRBJ2-6; D may be TRBD1 (6 bases). The ends were cut back, 5 bases at V and 2 bases at J, with 13 bases in the middle. CDR1 and CDR2 from the germline V gene are LNHDA and SQIVND (reference sequence). The CDR3 totals 16 residues. The CDR3: CASSLSGVTGANVLTF. In nucleotides, the CDR3 is TGTGCCAGTAGTCTATCAGGGGTGACTGGGGCCAACGTCCTGACTTTC.

This clonotype was recorded at least ten times. This chain connects TRBV6-2 or TRBV6-3 to TRBJ1-2; D is unresolved. Trimming left V 6 bases short and J 2 bases short, with 19 bases between. This CDR3 region has 16 residues. Per the germline V gene, CDR1 is MNHEY and CDR2 is SVGEGT. The CDR3: CASRTLGGSRNYGYTF. CDR3 sequence (DNA): TGTGCCAGCAGGACGCTGGGAGGTTCCCGCAACTATGGCTACACCTTC.

This clonotype was detected only a few times. V gene TRBV4-3 combines with J gene TRBJ2-5; D gene uncertain. Trimming cost V 0 bases and J 5 bases, with 13 bases left between them. The CDR3 covers 15 residues. CDR1 LGHNA and CDR2 YSLEER come from the germline V gene. CDR3 DNA: TGCGCCAGCAGCCAAGAGTTTCGGCCGAGGGAGACCCAGTACTTC. As protein: CASSQEFRPRETQYF.

The chain employs TRBV10-3 and TRBJ2-3; 10 bases match TRBD2. Germline V gene lookup returns CDR1 ENHRY and CDR2 SYGVKD. With 7 bases clipped from V and 5 bases from J, the junction kept 9 bases outside the gene matches. This CDR3 has 15 residues. DNA for the CDR3: TGTGCCATCACGAGCCTAGCGGGAGATAAAGATACGCAGTATTTT. Translation: CAITSLAGDKDTQYF.

Concerning this clonotype: With a much larger clone just one base away, this may be a read error. CDR3 protein: CSVAIGPPEQYF. CDR3 coding DNA: TGCAGCGTTGCAATCGGACCCCCCGAGCAGTACTTC. The V call is TRBV29-1, the J call TRBJ2-7; D not resolved. Deletions cut 4 bases from V and 6 bases from J, with 13 bases between. Germline CDR1 is SQVTM and CDR2 is ANQGSEA. This CDR3 has 12 residues.

This clonotype was recorded many times. The J gene is TRBJ1-1, the V gene TRBV20-1; 8 positions match TRBD1. The length of the CDR3 is 13 residues. Germline CDR1 DFQATT, CDR2 SNEGSKA (reference sequence). V trimming: 7 bases; J trimming: 8 bases; junction bases outside the gene matches: 12. The CDR3 DNA follows: TGCAGTGTTCCGCAGGGGGCTCTAACCGAAGCTTTCTTT. Amino acids: CSVPQGALTEAFF.

This clonotype was picked up many times. The chain couples TRBV7-2 to TRBJ2-7; 10 nucleotides agree with TRBD2. The CDR3 length is 15 residues. The V and J ends lost 5 bases and 1 base, in that order; junction bases with no gene match: 5. Germline loops: CDR1 SGHTA, CDR2 FQGNSA. The CDR3 reads CASSQGLAASYEQYF. The CDR3 bases are TGTGCCAGCAGCCAAGGACTAGCGGCTTCCTACGAGCAGTACTTC.

This clonotype was seen only a few times. The V call is TRBV19, the J call TRBJ1-2, with unresolved D. Per germline, CDR1 LNHDA and CDR2 SQIVND (reference sequence). The CDR3 has 13 residues. V gave up 7 bases and J gave up 5 bases, with 14 bases separating them. CDR3 in amino acids: CASTHSEAYGYTF. The CDR3 nucleotides read TGTGCCAGTACCCACAGCGAGGCATATGGCTACACCTTC.

This clonotype came up many times. V and J are TRBV11-2 and TRBJ1-1; unclear D gene. The CDR3 has 12 amino acids. Germline-derived CDR1 and CDR2 are SGHAT and FQNNGV. Trimming removed 1 base from V and 8 bases from J, with 8 bases in between. CDR3 sequence (DNA): TGTGCCAGCAGCTTAGGGCACGGAGAAGCTTTCTTT. This encodes CASSLGHGEAFF.

This clonotype was seen many times. This CDR3 is CASSSQPRGFDEQFF. For the CDR3, the DNA is TGTGCCAGCAGCTCACAGCCGCGGGGGTTCGATGAGCAGTTCTTC. The chain employs TRBV7-2 and TRBJ2-1; TRBD2 agrees at 7 bases. CDR3 length: 15 residues. CDR1 and CDR2 from the germline V gene are SGHTA and FQGNSA. J gave up 8 bases and V 4 bases, and 11 bases lay outside the gene matches.

This clonotype was observed many times. The chain employs TRBV5-1 and TRBJ1-2, with D uncertain. CDR1 and CDR2 from the germline V gene are SGHRS and YFSETQ. This CDR3 is built from 15 residues. V was clipped by 0 bases and J by 2 bases, with 11 bases between them. The CDR3: CASSLVLSLNYGYTF. The CDR3 DNA reads as TGCGCCAGCAGCTTGGTTTTGTCTTTAAACTATGGCTACACCTTC.

This clonotype was observed many times. The chain recombines TRBV24-1 with TRBJ1-5; maybe TRBD1 (5 bases). CDR1 KGHDR and CDR2 SFDVKD come from the germline V gene. The length of the CDR3 is 17 residues. Trimming cost V 4 bases and J 1 base, with 16 bases left between them. In DNA, the CDR3 is TGTGCCACCAGTGAGAGTTCCAGGGAGCAAAGCAATCAGCCCCAGCATTTT. Protein product: CATSESSREQSNQPQHF.

This clonotype was observed many times. This chain links TRBV28 with TRBJ2-2; D is unresolved. The CDR3 loop spans 14 amino acids. Germline loops: CDR1 MDHEN, CDR2 SYDVKM. Trimming stripped 8 bases from V and 2 bases from J, with 12 bases between. CDR3 coding DNA: TGTGCCAGCCGCGGCCCAATTAACACCGGGGAGCTGTTTTTT. Its protein product is CASRGPINTGELFF.

This clonotype was recorded many times. This chain connects TRBV20-1 to TRBJ2-1; 7 bases match TRBD1. CDR3 length equals 17 residues. Germline values: CDR1 DFQATT, CDR2 SNEGSKA (reference sequence). CDR3 protein: CSSGYRGVYVVRNEQFF. CDR3 nucleotides: TGCAGCTCCGGCTACAGGGGAGTTTACGTCGTAAGAAATGAGCAGTTCTTC.

In this sample, this clonotype turned up a few times. J is TRBJ2-7 and V is TRBV6-1; no definite D call. CDR1 is MNHNS, CDR2 SASEGT, per germline. Deletions cut 6 bases from V and 4 bases from J, with 19 bases between. The CDR3 contains 15 residues. CDR3 nucleotide sequence: TGTGCCAGCAGACCTGGCCCCCGTGCTGGGTACGAGCAGTACTTC. Its translation is CASRPGPRAGYEQYF.

This clonotype appeared many times. The CDR3, as DNA: TGTGCCAGCAGCTTAGGGGGCGGGAGGATCGAGCAGTTCTTC. This codes for CASSLGGGRIEQFF. The chain is built from TRBV11-2 and TRBJ2-1, with 8 bases fitting TRBD2. The CDR3 contains 14 residues. Losses at the gene ends were 1 base for V and 10 bases for J; bases not matched to a gene: 6. From germline, CDR1 is SGHAT and CDR2 FQNNGV.

This clonotype turned up a few times. The CDR3, as DNA: TGTGCCAGCAGCTTCGCCGAACGGGAGTATGGCTACACCTTC. Its protein is CASSFAEREYGYTF. The J gene is TRBJ1-2, the V gene TRBV7-9; D call uncertain. Between the trimmed V and J ends, which lost 3 bases and 5 bases, there was a span of 13 bases. The CDR3 has 14 residues. CDR1 is SEHNR, CDR2 FQNEAQ, per germline (reference sequence). Full variable domain (remainder filled in from reference TRBV7-9 and TRBJ1-2): DTGVSQNPRHKITKRGQNVTFRCDPISEHNRLYWYRQTLGQGPEFLTYFQNEAQLEKSRLLSDRFSAERPKGSFSTLEIQRTEQGDSAMYLCASSFAEREYGYTFGSGTRLTVV.

This sequence joins TRBV7-2 and TRBJ2-1; 9 positions match TRBD2. CDR1 and CDR2 (germline): SGHTA, FQGNSA. The junction had 8 bases not matched to a gene; V was cut back by 3 bases and J by 2 bases. The CDR3 has 17 residues. The DNA for the CDR3 is TGTGCCAGCAGCTTTGCGGGGGGGCCGGGGACCTACAATGAGCAGTTCTTC. Protein sequence: CASSFAGGPGTYNEQFF. Variable domain in full (rest from reference TRBV7-2 and TRBJ2-1): GAGVSQSPSNKVTEKGKDVELRCDPISGHTALYWYRQSLGQGLEFLIYFQGNSAPDKSGLPSDRFSAERTGGSVSTLTIQRTQQEDSAVYLCASSFAGGPGTYNEQFFGPGTRLTVL.

This clonotype was picked up one time. Being one base from a much bigger clone, this may be a read error. The chain links TRBV12-3 or TRBV12-4 to TRBJ2-4, with TRBD2 matching 9 bases. The CDR3 totals 15 residues. V dropped 2 bases and J dropped 13; count of bases not matched to a gene: 12. CDR3 sequence (DNA): TGTGCCAGCAGTTTAAACCTAGCGGGGTACGATGAGCAGTACTTC. This sequence encodes CASSLNLAGYDEQYF.

To note about this clonotype: A junction end diverges from the germline sequence, so it may reflect a read error. The gene calls are TRBV19 and TRBJ2-2, with no clear D. The germline gives CDR1 LNHDA, CDR2 SQIVND (reference sequence). The CDR3 length is 13 residues. The CDR3 sequence: CASRRTRTRELFF. The CDR3 DNA reads as TGTGCCAGTAGGCGGACCCGCACCCGGGAGCTGTTTTTT.

On this clonotype: This may stem from a read error, because a much larger clone lies one nucleotide away. The V gene is TRBV18, the J gene TRBJ1-4, with TRBD1 matching 7 bases. Germline V gives CDR1 KGHSH, CDR2 LQKENI. The CDR3 is made up of 15 amino acids. The V gene end was trimmed by 4 bases and the J gene end by 7 bases; junction bases not matched to a gene: 9. CDR3 bases: TGTGCCAGCTCACGAACACAGGGGACGATTGAAAAACTGTTTTTT. Its translation is CASSRTQGTIEKLFF. Supplemented by reference TRBV18 and TRBJ1-4, the full variable domain reads NAGVMQNPRHLVRRRGQEARLRCSPMKGHSHVYWYRQLPEEGLKFMVYLQKENIIDESGMPKERFSAEFPKEGPSILRIQQVVRGDSAAYFCASSRTQGTIEKLFFGSGTQLSVL.

This clonotype occurred many times. The chain links TRBV19 to TRBJ1-2, with 8 bases identical to TRBD1. The CDR3 consists of 17 residues. CDR1 is LNHDA, CDR2 SQIVND, per germline (reference sequence). The junction had 16 bases not matched to a gene; V was cut back by 5 bases and J by 5 bases. This CDR3 is CASSDHRTGTDLYGYTF. Written as DNA, the CDR3 is TGTGCCAGTAGTGATCACCGGACAGGGACGGACCTTTATGGCTACACCTTC.

As to this clonotype: A far more abundant clone sits one base away, making this likely a read error. The chain employs TRBV6-5 and TRBJ1-1; possible D gene TRBD1, 5 bases. The CDR3 length is 15 residues. Germline V gives CDR1 MNHEY, CDR2 SVGAGI. The CDR3 spells CASSNSNWRGTEAFF. CDR3 DNA sequence: TGTGCCAGCAGTAACTCGAATTGGAGGGGAACTGAAGCTTTCTTT.

This clonotype has only a few counts. V gene TRBV7-2 combines with J gene TRBJ1-1; no clear D gene. This CDR3 contains 16 residues. Trimming removed 2 bases at V and 0 bases at J, with 13 bases between. Germline assignment: CDR1 SGHTA and CDR2 FQGNSA. CDR3 bases: TGTGCCAGCAGCTTACGAGCCAAAGGATTGAACACTGAAGCTTTCTTT. It yields the protein CASSLRAKGLNTEAFF.

This clonotype was detected a few times. This rearrangement joins TRBV27 to TRBJ1-5; the match to TRBD1 covers 9 bases. The junction had 10 bases not matched to a gene; V was cut back by 7 bases and J by 6 bases. CDR1 is MNHEY and CDR2 is SMNVEV in the germline V gene (reference sequence). This CDR3 spans 15 amino acids. The CDR3 DNA is TGTGCCAGCACTCTTCTGGGGACAGGGAGTCAGCCCCAGCATTTT. Translated: CASTLLGTGSQPQHF.